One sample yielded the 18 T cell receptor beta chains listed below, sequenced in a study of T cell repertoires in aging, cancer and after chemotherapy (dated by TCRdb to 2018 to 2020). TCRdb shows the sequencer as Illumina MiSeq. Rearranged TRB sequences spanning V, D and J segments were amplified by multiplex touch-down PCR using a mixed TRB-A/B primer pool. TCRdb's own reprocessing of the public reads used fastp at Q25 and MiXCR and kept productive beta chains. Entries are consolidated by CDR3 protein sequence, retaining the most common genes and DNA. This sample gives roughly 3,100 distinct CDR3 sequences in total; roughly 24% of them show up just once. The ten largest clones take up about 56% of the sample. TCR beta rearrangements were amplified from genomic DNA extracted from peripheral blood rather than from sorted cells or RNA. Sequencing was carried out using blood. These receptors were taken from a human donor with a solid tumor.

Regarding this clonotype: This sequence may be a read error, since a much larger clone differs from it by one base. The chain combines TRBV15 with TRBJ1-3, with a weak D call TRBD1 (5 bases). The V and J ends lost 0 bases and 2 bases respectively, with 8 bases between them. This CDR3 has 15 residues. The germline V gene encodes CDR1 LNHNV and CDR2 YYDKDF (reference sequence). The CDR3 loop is CATSRDMGAGNTIYF. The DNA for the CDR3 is TGTGCCACCAGCAGAGATATGGGGGCTGGAAACACCATATATTTT.

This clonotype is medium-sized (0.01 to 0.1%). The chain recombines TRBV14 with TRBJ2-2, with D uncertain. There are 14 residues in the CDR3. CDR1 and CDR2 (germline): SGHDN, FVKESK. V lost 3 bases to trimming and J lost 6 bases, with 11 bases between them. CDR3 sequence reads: CASSQRIGAGELFF. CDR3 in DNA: TGTGCCAGCAGCCAGCGGATCGGTGCCGGGGAGCTGTTTTTT.

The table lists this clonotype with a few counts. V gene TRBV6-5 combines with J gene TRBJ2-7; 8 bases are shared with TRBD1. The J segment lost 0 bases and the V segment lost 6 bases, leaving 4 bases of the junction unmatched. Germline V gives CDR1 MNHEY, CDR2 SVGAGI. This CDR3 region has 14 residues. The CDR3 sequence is CASSWDRSSYEQYF. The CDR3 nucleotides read TGTGCCAGCAGCTGGGACAGGAGCTCCTACGAGCAGTACTTC.

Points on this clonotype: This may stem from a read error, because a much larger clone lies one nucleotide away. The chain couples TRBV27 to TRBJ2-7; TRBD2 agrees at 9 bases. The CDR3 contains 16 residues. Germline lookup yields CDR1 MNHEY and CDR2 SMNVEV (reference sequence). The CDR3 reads CASSFSSTSGTYELYF. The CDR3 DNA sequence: TGTGCCAGCAGTTTTTCTTCGACTAGCGGTACCTACGAGCTGTACTTC.

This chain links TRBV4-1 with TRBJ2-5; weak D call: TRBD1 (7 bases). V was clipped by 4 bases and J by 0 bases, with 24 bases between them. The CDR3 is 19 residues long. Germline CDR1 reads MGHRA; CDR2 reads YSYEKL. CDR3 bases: TGCGCCAGCAGCCCCCCCAGGGGGGAGTATCTAAGGCACCAAGAGACCCAGTACTTC. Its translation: CASSPPRGEYLRHQETQYF.

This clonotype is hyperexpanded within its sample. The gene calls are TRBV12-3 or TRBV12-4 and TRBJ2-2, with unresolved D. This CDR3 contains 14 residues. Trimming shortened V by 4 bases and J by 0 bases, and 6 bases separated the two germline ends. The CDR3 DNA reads TGTGCCAGCAGTTCCACGACGAACACCGGGGAGCTGTTTTTT. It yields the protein CASSSTTNTGELFF.

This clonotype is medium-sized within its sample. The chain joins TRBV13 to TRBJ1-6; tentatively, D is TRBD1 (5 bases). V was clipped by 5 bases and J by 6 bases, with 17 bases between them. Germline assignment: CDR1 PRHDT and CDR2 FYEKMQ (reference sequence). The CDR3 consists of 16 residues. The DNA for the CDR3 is TGTGCCAGCAGCCAAAGGGTGGACATAGGTAATTCACCCCTCCACTTT. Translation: CASSQRVDIGNSPLHF.

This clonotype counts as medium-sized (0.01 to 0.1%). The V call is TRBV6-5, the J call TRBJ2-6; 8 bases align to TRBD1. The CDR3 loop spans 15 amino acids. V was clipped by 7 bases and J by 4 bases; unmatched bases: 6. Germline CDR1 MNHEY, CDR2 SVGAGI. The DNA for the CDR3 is TGTGCCAGCAACCAGGGGGCGATCGGGGCCAACGTCCTGACTTTC. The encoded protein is CASNQGAIGANVLTF.

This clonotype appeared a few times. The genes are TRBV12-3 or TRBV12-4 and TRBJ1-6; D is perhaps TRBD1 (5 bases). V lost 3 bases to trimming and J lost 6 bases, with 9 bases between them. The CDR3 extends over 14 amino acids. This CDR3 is CASSFAGSNSPLHF. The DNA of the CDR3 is TGTGCCAGCAGTTTCGCAGGGAGTAATTCACCCCTCCACTTT.

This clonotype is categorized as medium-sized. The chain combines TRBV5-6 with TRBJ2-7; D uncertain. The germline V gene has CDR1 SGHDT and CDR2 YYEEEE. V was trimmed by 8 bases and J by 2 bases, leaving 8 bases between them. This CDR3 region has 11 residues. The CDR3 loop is CASSATYEQYF. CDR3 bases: TGTGCCAGTTCGGCCACCTACGAGCAGTACTTC. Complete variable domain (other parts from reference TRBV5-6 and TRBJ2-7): DAGVTQSPTHLIKTRGQQVTLRCSPKSGHDTVSWYQQALGQGPQFIFQYYEEEERQRGNFPDRFSGHQFPNYSSELNVNALLLGDSALYLCASSATYEQYFGPGTRLTVT.

CDR3 amino acids: CASSPLLDTQYF. The CDR3 DNA is TGTGCCAGCTCACCCCTATTAGATACGCAGTATTTT. The rearrangement joins TRBV18 to TRBJ2-3; D unclear. CDR1 and CDR2 from the germline V gene are KGHSH and LQKENI. V was trimmed by 3 bases and J by 5 bases, leaving 6 bases between them. This CDR3 has 12 amino acids.

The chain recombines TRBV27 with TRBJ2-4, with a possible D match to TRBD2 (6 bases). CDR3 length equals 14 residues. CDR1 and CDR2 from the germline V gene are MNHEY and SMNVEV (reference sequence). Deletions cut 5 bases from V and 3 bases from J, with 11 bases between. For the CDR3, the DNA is TGTGCCAGCAGTGGAGGGTCAGGCAAAAACATTCAGTACTTC. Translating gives CASSGGSGKNIQYF.

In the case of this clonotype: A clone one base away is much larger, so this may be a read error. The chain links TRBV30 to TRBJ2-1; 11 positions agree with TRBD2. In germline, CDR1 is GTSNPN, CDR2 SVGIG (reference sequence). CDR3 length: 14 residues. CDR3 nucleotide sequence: TGTGACTGGAGTGTACTAGCGGGGGCTTATGAGCAGTTCTTC. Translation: CDWSVLAGAYEQFF.

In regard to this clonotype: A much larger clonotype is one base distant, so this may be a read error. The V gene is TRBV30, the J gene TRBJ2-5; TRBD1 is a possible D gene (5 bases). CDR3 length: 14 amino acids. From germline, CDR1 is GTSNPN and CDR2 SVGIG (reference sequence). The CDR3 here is CAWRRLGPQQTQYF. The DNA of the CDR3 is TGTGCCTGGAGGCGCCTGGGGCCCCAACAGACCCAGTACTTC. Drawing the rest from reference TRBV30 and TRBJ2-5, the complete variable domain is SQTIHQWPATLVQPVGSPLSLECTVEGTSNPNLYWYRQAAGRGLQLLFYSVGIGQISSEVPQNLSASRPQDRQFILSSKKLLLSDSGFYLCAWRRLGPQQTQYFGPGTRLLVL.

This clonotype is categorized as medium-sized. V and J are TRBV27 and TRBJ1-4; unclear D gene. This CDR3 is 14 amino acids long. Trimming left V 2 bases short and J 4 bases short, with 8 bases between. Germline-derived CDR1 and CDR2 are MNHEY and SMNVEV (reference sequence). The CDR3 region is CASSLGRNNEKLFF. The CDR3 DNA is TGTGCCAGCAGTTTAGGACGGAATAATGAAAAACTGTTTTTT. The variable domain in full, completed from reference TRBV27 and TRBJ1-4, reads EAQVTQNPRYLITVTGKKLTVTCSQNMNHEYMSWYRQDPGLGLRQIYYSMNVEVTDKGDVPEGYKVSRKEKRNFPLILESPSPNQTSLYFCASSLGRNNEKLFFGSGTQLSVL.

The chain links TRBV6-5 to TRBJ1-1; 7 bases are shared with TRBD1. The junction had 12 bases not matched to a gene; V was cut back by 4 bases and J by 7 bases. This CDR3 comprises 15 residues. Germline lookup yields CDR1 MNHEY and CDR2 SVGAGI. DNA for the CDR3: TGTGCCAGCAGTTCAGGGGGGGGTCTGAATGGTGAAGCTTTCTTT. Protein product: CASSSGGGLNGEAFF.

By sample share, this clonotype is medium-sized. CDR3 in amino acids: CASSYSKASYGYTF. The CDR3 bases are TGTGCCAGCAGTTACTCGAAGGCGTCCTATGGCTACACCTTC. The chain couples TRBV6-2 or TRBV6-3 to TRBJ1-2, with D hard to call. Trimming removed 0 bases at V and 4 bases at J, with 9 bases between. Germline-derived CDR1 and CDR2 are MNHEY and SVGEGT. The CDR3 is made up of 14 amino acids.

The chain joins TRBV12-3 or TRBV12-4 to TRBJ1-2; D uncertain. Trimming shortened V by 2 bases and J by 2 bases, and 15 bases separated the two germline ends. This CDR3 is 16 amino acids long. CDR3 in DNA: TGTGCCAGCAGTTTAAGAGTGGACCGAGGCAACTATGGCTACACCTTC. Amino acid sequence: CASSLRVDRGNYGYTF.